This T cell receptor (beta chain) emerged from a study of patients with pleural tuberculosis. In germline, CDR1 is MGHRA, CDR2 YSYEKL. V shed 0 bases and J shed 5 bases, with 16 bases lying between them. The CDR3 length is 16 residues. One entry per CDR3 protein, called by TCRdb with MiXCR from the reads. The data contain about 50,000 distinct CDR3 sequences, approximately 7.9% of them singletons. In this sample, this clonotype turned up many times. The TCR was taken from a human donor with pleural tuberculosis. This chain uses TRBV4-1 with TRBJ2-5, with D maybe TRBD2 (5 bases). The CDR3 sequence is CASSQDRSERGETQYF. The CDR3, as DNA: TGCGCCAGCAGCCAAGATCGGTCTGAGCGAGGGGAGACCCAGTACTTC.